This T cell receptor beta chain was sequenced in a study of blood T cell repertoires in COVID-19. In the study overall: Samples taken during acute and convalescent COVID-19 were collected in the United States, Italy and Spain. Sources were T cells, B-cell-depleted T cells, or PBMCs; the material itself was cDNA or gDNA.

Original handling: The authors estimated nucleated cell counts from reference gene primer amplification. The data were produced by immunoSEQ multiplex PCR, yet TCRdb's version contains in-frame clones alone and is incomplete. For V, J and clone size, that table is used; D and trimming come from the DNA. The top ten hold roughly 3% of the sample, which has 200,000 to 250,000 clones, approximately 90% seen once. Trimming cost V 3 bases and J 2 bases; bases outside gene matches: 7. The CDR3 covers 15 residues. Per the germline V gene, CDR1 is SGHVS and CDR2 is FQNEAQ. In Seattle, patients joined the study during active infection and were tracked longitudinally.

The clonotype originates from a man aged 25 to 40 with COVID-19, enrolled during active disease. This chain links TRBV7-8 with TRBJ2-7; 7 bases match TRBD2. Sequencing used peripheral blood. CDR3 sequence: CASSFFSSGTYEQYF. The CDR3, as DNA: TGTGCCAGCAGCTTCTTTTCTAGCGGTACCTACGAGCAGTACTTC.